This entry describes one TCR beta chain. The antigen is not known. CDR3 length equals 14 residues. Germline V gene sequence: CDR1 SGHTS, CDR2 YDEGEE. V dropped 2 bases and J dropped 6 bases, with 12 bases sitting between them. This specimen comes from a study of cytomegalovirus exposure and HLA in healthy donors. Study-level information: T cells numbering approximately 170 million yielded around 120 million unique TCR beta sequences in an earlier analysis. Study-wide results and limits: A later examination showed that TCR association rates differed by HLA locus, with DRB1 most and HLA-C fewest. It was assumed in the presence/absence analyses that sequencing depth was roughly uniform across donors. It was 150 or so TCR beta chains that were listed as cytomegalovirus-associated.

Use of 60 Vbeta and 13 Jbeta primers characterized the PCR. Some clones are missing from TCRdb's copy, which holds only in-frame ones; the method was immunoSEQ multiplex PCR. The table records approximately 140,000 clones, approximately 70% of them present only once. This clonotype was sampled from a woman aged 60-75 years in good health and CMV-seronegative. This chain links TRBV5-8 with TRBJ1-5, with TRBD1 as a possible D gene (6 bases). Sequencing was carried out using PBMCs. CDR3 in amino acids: CASSFGGAGQPQHF. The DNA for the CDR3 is TGTGCCAGCAGCTTCGGGGGGGCAGGTCAGCCCCAGCATTTT.